Below, 23 T cell receptor beta chains from the same sample are listed, as sequenced in a study of graft-versus-host responses after intestinal transplantation. Their target antigens are unknown. The assay was immunoSEQ multiplex PCR, and TCRdb's table has in-frame clones only and misses some. The top ten hold around 6% of the sample, which has about 92,000 clones, about 89% seen once. This specimen was unstimulated CD8+ T cells sorted from spleen or lymph node cells, taken before intestinal transplant. The receptors originated from a human donor who received an intestinal transplant.

V gene TRBV9 combines with J gene TRBJ2-1, with a weak D call TRBD2 (6 bases). CDR1 is SGDLS and CDR2 is YYNGEE in the germline V gene. This CDR3 has 13 amino acids. Trimming stripped 0 bases from V and 6 bases from J, with 7 bases between. The CDR3 spells CASSVVGSNEQFF. The CDR3 region has the DNA TGTGCCAGCAGCGTAGTCGGGAGCAATGAGCAGTTCTTC.

The table lists this clone with a count of one. The chain employs TRBV7-9 and TRBJ2-5; D may match TRBD1 or TRBD2 (5 bases each). The V end lost 5 bases, the J end lost 5 bases, and 18 bases lay between the germline ends. The length of the CDR3 is 15 residues. Germline V gene data show CDR1 as SEHNR and CDR2 as FQNEAQ (reference sequence). The CDR3 reads CASSRTGTPSETQYF. Here the CDR3 DNA reads TGTGCCAGCAGCCGTACCGGGACCCCGAGCGAGACCCAGTACTTC.

The chain links TRBV11-2 to TRBJ2-7; D call uncertain. This CDR3 has 15 amino acids. Per germline, CDR1 SGHAT and CDR2 FQNNGV. V shed 0 bases and J shed 2 bases, with 11 bases lying between them. The CDR3 sequence: CASSLDSYRPYEQYF. CDR3 DNA: TGTGCCAGCAGCTTAGACAGCTATCGACCCTACGAGCAGTACTTC.

The rearrangement uses TRBV9 and TRBJ1-4; TRBD1 aligns across 8 bases. CDR3 size: 15 residues. Germline V gene data show CDR1 as SGDLS and CDR2 as YYNGEE. The J segment lost 4 bases and the V segment lost 3 bases, leaving 5 bases of the junction unmatched. CDR3 protein: CASSGRQGLNEKLFF. Written as DNA, the CDR3 is TGTGCCAGCAGCGGACGACAGGGGCTTAATGAAAAACTGTTTTTT.

This chain uses TRBV27 with TRBJ2-7; no clear D. The CDR3 runs 14 residues. The V gene's germline CDR1 is MNHEY and CDR2 SMNVEV (reference sequence). The ends were cut back, 3 bases at V and 0 bases at J, with 9 bases in the middle. Written as DNA, the CDR3 is TGTGCCAGCAGTTTTACGGGTCCCTCCTACGAGCAGTACTTC. Encoded protein: CASSFTGPSYEQYF.

The V call is TRBV2, the J call TRBJ2-3, with a weak D call TRBD2 (5 bases). Trimming took 2 bases from V and 3 from J, leaving 12 bases between them. CDR1 is SNHLY, CDR2 FYNNEI, per germline. The CDR3 consists of 15 residues. CDR3 sequence reads: CASSEPSGTTDTQYF. CDR3 nucleotides: TGTGCCAGCAGTGAACCAAGCGGAACTACAGATACGCAGTATTTT.

V gene TRBV6-6 combines with J gene TRBJ1-4; D is undetermined. CDR3 length equals 14 residues. In germline, CDR1 is MNHNY, CDR2 SVGAGI (reference sequence). V lost 2 bases to trimming and J lost 6 bases, with 10 bases between them. CDR3 protein: CASSYELLYEKLFF. CDR3 bases: TGTGCCAGCAGTTACGAGCTCCTTTATGAAAAACTGTTTTTT.

The V call is TRBV11-2, the J call TRBJ2-1; 11 bases are shared with TRBD2. Trimming took 1 base from V and 3 from J; bases not matched to a gene: 5. The germline V gene encodes CDR1 SGHAT and CDR2 FQNNGV. The CDR3 is 17 residues long. The CDR3 spells CASSLGLAGGYYNEQFF. The CDR3 nucleotides read TGTGCCAGCAGCTTAGGCCTAGCGGGGGGATACTACAATGAGCAGTTCTTC.

The CDR3 sequence: CASAGLALDNEQFF. In DNA, the CDR3 is TGTGCCAGTGCAGGGCTAGCACTAGACAATGAGCAGTTCTTC. The chain recombines TRBV19 with TRBJ2-1; D possibly uses TRBD1 or TRBD2 (5 bases each). Germline values: CDR1 LNHDA, CDR2 SQIVND (reference sequence). The CDR3 runs 14 residues. V lost 8 bases and J lost 5, with 16 bases in between.

The chain is built from TRBV6-5 and TRBJ2-5; D may be TRBD1 (6 bases). The CDR3 sequence is 14 residues long. The V end lost 5 bases, the J end lost 5 bases, and 15 bases lay between the germline ends. Germline V gene lookup returns CDR1 MNHEY and CDR2 SVGAGI. The CDR3 sequence is CASSLTGTGETQYF. In DNA, the CDR3 is TGTGCCAGCAGTCTAACAGGGACGGGGGAGACCCAGTACTTC.

V is TRBV9 and J is TRBJ2-1, with a possible D match to TRBD1 (6 bases). Germline V gene lookup returns CDR1 SGDLS and CDR2 YYNGEE. The CDR3 contains 14 residues. The V gene lost 3 bases and the J gene lost 6 bases, with 13 bases spanning the gap. The CDR3 region is CASSASGGLNEQFF. The CDR3 DNA is TGTGCCAGCAGCGCATCTGGGGGCCTCAATGAGCAGTTCTTC. Full variable domain (outside the CDR3, taken from reference TRBV9 and TRBJ2-1): DSGVTQTPKHLITATGQRVTLRCSPRSGDLSVYWYQQSLDQGLQFLIQYYNGEERAKGNILERFSAQQFPDLHSELNLSSLELGDSALYFCASSASGGLNEQFFGPGTRLTVL.

This sequence joins TRBV13 and TRBJ2-7, with 7 bases lining up with TRBD2. The length of the CDR3 is 15 residues. Germline V gives CDR1 PRHDT, CDR2 FYEKMQ (reference sequence). With 5 bases clipped from V and 4 bases from J, the junction kept 11 bases outside the gene matches. CDR3 sequence: CASSQRGRNKYEQYF. CDR3 coding DNA: TGTGCCAGCAGCCAGCGGGGACGGAACAAGTACGAGCAGTACTTC.

This clone has more than one count but fewer than ten. The rearrangement uses TRBV4-1 and TRBJ2-2; no clear D. The CDR3 runs 13 residues. V dropped 1 base and J dropped 4 bases, with 4 bases sitting between them. In germline, CDR1 is MGHRA, CDR2 YSYEKL. The CDR3 nucleotides are TGCGCCAGCAGCCAAGGCCCCACCGGGGAGCTGTTTTTT. This codes for CASSQGPTGELFF.

To note about this clone: One end of the junction does not line up with germline, which may come from a read error. J is TRBJ2-7 and V is TRBV6-1; D possibly uses TRBD1 or TRBD2 (5 bases each). This CDR3 is 14 amino acids long. CDR1 MNHNS and CDR2 SASEGT come from the germline V gene. CDR3 DNA: TGTGCCAGCAATAGCTTTGGGGGTTCCTATGAGCAGTACTTC. It codes for CASNSFGGSYEQYF.

This clone showed up just once. The rearrangement links TRBV7-9 to TRBJ2-5; possible D gene TRBD1, 5 bases. This CDR3 spans 16 amino acids. CDR1 and CDR2 (germline): SEHNR, FQNEAQ (reference sequence). Between the trimmed V and J ends, which lost 6 bases and 2 bases, there was a span of 19 bases. CDR3 coding DNA: TGTGCCAGCAGACGCCCAGGGAAACGCGAACAAGAGACCCAGTACTTC. Translation gives CASRRPGKREQETQYF.

This chain connects TRBV6-1 to TRBJ2-1; the D gene is possibly TRBD1 (5 bases). V gave up 10 bases and J gave up 0 bases, with 16 bases separating them. The germline V gene has CDR1 MNHNS and CDR2 SASEGT. The CDR3 covers 15 residues. The CDR3 DNA follows: TGTGCCACCGCGGATCCCAGGGACTCCTACAATGAGCAGTTCTTC. This gives the protein CATADPRDSYNEQFF.

With regard to this clone: Other nucleotide sequences from this sample produce the same CDR3. This chain joins TRBV7-9 and TRBJ2-7; D is undetermined. The V end was cut by 5 bases, the J end by 0 bases, with 5 bases between. Germline V CDR1 and CDR2: SEHNR, FQNEAQ (reference sequence). The CDR3 loop spans 12 amino acids. CDR3 DNA: TGTGCCAGCAGCCTCAGCTCCTACGAGCAGTACTTC. Protein sequence: CASSLSSYEQYF.

DNA for the CDR3: TGTGCCAGCAGTCGACTGGCCTCGAACACTGAAGCTTTCTTT. The encoded protein is CASSRLASNTEAFF. This rearrangement joins TRBV27 to TRBJ1-1, with no clear D. The V end lost 5 bases, the J end lost 1 base, and 11 bases lay between the germline ends. CDR3 length: 14 amino acids. CDR1 MNHEY and CDR2 SMNVEV come from the germline V gene (reference sequence).

CDR3 DNA: TGTGCCAGTACCAAAGTTGGGGGGGTAAGCAATGAGCAGTTCTTC. Protein: CASTKVGGVSNEQFF. The chain links TRBV19 to TRBJ2-1; TRBD2 agrees at 7 bases. Germline loops: CDR1 LNHDA, CDR2 SQIVND (reference sequence). Losses at the gene ends were 7 bases for V and 6 bases for J; bases not matched to a gene: 12. There are 15 residues in the CDR3.

The chain combines TRBV14 with TRBJ2-6, with 10 bases that match TRBD1. The germline V gene has CDR1 SGHDN and CDR2 FVKESK. This CDR3 region has 15 residues. Losses at the gene ends were 3 bases for V and 15 bases for J; bases not matched to a gene: 11. The CDR3 region has the DNA TGTGCCAGCAGCCAGGCGACAGGGGGCTATTACGGCCTGACTTTC. It yields the protein CASSQATGGYYGLTF.

As to this clone: Given the absence of the conserved phenylalanine or tryptophan at the CDR3 end, a read error is likely. This chain joins TRBV29-1 and TRBJ2-3; the D gene could be TRBD1 or TRBD2 (5 bases each). The V end lost 3 bases, the J end lost 0 bases, and 16 bases lay between the germline ends. The length of the CDR3 is 16 residues. Germline V gene data show CDR1 as SQVTM and CDR2 as ANQGSEA. CDR3 bases: TGCAGCGTTGAGGGGCTAGCCCTTTCTAGCACAGATACGCAGTATGTT. It translates to CSVEGLALSSTDTQYV.

The chain carries TRBV6-1 and TRBJ2-7, with a tentative D call TRBD2 (6 bases). Trimming shortened V by 1 base and J by 3 bases, and 13 bases separated the two germline ends. CDR1 is MNHNS, CDR2 SASEGT, per germline. The CDR3 runs to 15 residues. CDR3 loop: CASSEVASEYYEQYF. The CDR3 bases are TGTGCCAGCAGTGAAGTGGCTAGCGAATACTACGAGCAGTACTTC.

This chain uses TRBV5-6 with TRBJ1-2; D not certain. Germline CDR1 and CDR2: SGHDT and YYEEEE. Trimming stripped 0 bases from V and 0 bases from J, with 12 bases between. The CDR3 has 16 amino acids. The CDR3 region has the DNA TGTGCCAGCAGCTTGGCTGGCCCCATCTCTAACTATGGCTACACCTTC. Translated: CASSLAGPISNYGYTF.